This is a list of T cell receptor beta chains from one sample in a study of T cell repertoires in cytomegalovirus infection. Their antigens are not known. Each CDR3 protein is one row after TCRdb ran MiXCR on the reads. The sample records about 68,000 distinct CDR3 sequences, around 21% being singletons. The material sequenced was PBMCs, sequenced either directly or after in vitro stimulation (not recorded which). These receptors all stem from a human donor in good health (CMV status not recorded). Some clones in this sample may be carry-over from other donors' samples. Both conserved end residues are part of each CDR3. D genes are given only for firm matches. For some rows the clone size is stated as once, few or many, or as a class when expanded; others skip it.

v_call	d_call	clone_size	j_call	cdr3_aa	cdr3_nt
TRBV5-4	-	-	TRBJ1-2	CASSSGSRYGYTF	TGTGCCAGCAGCTCAGGGTCACGTTATGGCTACACCTTC
TRBV7-2	TRBD2	many	TRBJ2-3	CASSLALSGRGADTQYF	TGTGCCAGCAGCTTAGCGCTCAGCGGGAGAGGCGCAGATACGCAGTATTTT
TRBV25-1	TRBD2	-	TRBJ2-1	CASSGPGTSGRTSSYNEQFF	TGTGCCAGCAGTGGACCCGGGACTAGCGGGAGAACAAGCTCCTACAATGAGCAGTTCTTC
TRBV20-1	TRBD2	-	TRBJ2-1	CSARGLAGGNEQFF	TGCAGTGCGAGGGGACTAGCGGGAGGAAATGAGCAGTTCTTC
TRBV27	TRBD1	-	TRBJ2-7	CASSFSGQGSYEQYF	TGTGCCAGCTCGTTCTCGGGACAGGGTAGCTACGAGCAGTACTTC
TRBV5-6	TRBD1	-	TRBJ1-5	CASSLATGAHQPQHF	TGTGCCAGCAGCTTGGCCACAGGGGCCCATCAGCCCCAGCATTTT
TRBV6-2/TRBV6-3	TRBD2	-	TRBJ2-1	CASSRRTSGSAYNEQFF	TGTGCCAGCAGCCGAAGGACTAGCGGGAGTGCCTACAATGAGCAGTTCTTC
TRBV11-2	-	-	TRBJ1-1	CASSLVGLSTEAFF	TGTGCCAGCAGCTTAGTTGGGTTGAGCACTGAAGCTTTCTTT
TRBV20-1	TRBD2	few	TRBJ2-5	CSARDGGGRLLETQYF	TGCAGTGCTAGAGATGGCGGCGGGAGACTTCTGGAGACCCAGTACTTC
TRBV11-2	-	few	TRBJ1-3	CASSLVSDSGNTIYF	TGTGCCAGCAGCTTAGTATCGGATTCTGGAAACACCATATATTTT
TRBV24-1	TRBD1	many	TRBJ1-2	CATSGTGSDGYTF	TGTGCCACCAGTGGGACAGGGTCGGACGGCTACACCTTC
TRBV11-3	-	-	TRBJ1-4	CASSLETNEKLFF	TGTGCCAGCAGCTTAGAAACTAATGAAAAACTGTTTTTT
TRBV19	-	few	TRBJ1-3	CASTPGNSGNTIYF	TGTGCCAGTACCCCTGGTAACTCTGGAAACACCATATATTTT
TRBV7-2	-	many	TRBJ2-3	CASSLRTDTQYF	TGTGCCAGCAGCTTAAGGACAGATACGCAGTATTTT
TRBV7-2	-	many	TRBJ2-3	CASSARVGTDTQYF	TGTGCCAGCAGCGCCAGAGTGGGAACAGATACGCAGTATTTT
TRBV7-8	-	-	TRBJ2-6	CASSPSWVSSGANVLTF	TGTGCCAGCAGCCCATCTTGGGTGAGCTCTGGGGCCAACGTCCTGACTTTC
TRBV4-1	-	few	TRBJ2-3	CASSQTLAKSTDTQYF	TGCGCCAGCAGCCAAACGCTAGCGAAAAGCACAGATACGCAGTATTTT
TRBV19	-	-	TRBJ1-4	CASVPRGVANEKLFF	TGTGCCAGCGTCCCGAGGGGGGTGGCTAATGAAAAACTGTTTTTT
TRBV7-6	-	few	TRBJ2-3	CASKEEGSTDTQYF	TGTGCCAGCAAGGAGGAGGGGAGCACAGATACGCAGTATTTT
TRBV19	TRBD1	-	TRBJ1-5	CASRDRGGQPQHF	TGTGCCAGTAGGGACAGGGGGGGTCAGCCCCAGCATTTT
TRBV7-2	-	-	TRBJ2-1	CASSLRSSPGEQFF	TGTGCCAGCAGCTTAAGATCTAGCCCAGGTGAGCAGTTCTTC
TRBV3-1	-	-	TRBJ2-2	CASSQVATGELFF	TGTGCCAGCAGCCAAGTGGCCACCGGGGAGCTGTTTTTT
TRBV28	TRBD1	many	TRBJ1-1	CASSYRGLNTEAFF	TGTGCCAGCAGCTACAGGGGGCTGAACACTGAAGCTTTCTTT
TRBV29-1	-	-	TRBJ2-2	CSVVPDMNTGELFF	TGCAGCGTTGTTCCAGACATGAACACCGGGGAGCTGTTTTTT
TRBV7-3	TRBD2	-	TRBJ2-3	CASSLGVAGARYTQYF	TGTGCCAGCAGCTTGGGGGTAGCGGGAGCACGATATACGCAGTATTTT
TRBV4-1	-	few	TRBJ2-3	CASSQGSGPDSGTQYF	TGCGCCAGCAGCCAAGGAAGCGGCCCCGATTCTGGTACGCAGTATTTT
TRBV27	-	few	TRBJ2-1	CASSFSDGSYNEQFF	TGTGCCAGCAGTTTTAGCGACGGCTCCTACAATGAGCAGTTCTTC
TRBV4-1	-	few	TRBJ2-4	CASSQGRATSLAKNIQYF	TGCGCCAGCAGCCAAGGCAGGGCGACTTCGTTAGCCAAAAACATTCAGTACTTC
TRBV24-1	-	-	TRBJ1-5	CATSDRISQPQHF	TGTGCCACCAGTGACCGAATTTCTCAGCCCCAGCATTTT
TRBV19	-	few	TRBJ1-5	CASSIGTGIGQPQHF	TGTGCCAGTAGTATAGGGACCGGGATCGGGCAGCCCCAGCATTTT
TRBV27	-	few	TRBJ2-1	CASSSASSYNEQFF	TGTGCCAGCAGTTCAGCGAGCTCCTACAATGAGCAGTTCTTC
TRBV11-2	-	many	TRBJ1-1	CASSVLRVTEAFF	TGTGCCAGCAGCGTACTCAGGGTTACTGAAGCTTTCTTT
TRBV11-1	-	many	TRBJ2-1	CASSLGGVLRGHEQFF	TGTGCCAGCAGCTTAGGAGGTGTCCTTAGGGGACATGAGCAGTTCTTC
TRBV9	-	few	TRBJ2-1	CASSVQGYNEQFF	TGTGCCAGCAGTGTGCAGGGGTACAATGAGCAGTTCTTC
TRBV19	TRBD2	-	TRBJ2-1	CASSIRGASGSNEQFF	TGTGCCAGTAGTATTAGAGGGGCTAGCGGGAGTAATGAGCAGTTCTTC
TRBV11-3	-	-	TRBJ2-6	CASRQANVLTF	TGTGCCAGCAGACAGGCCAACGTCCTGACTTTC
TRBV7-6	-	-	TRBJ2-2	CASSLGGRGVPGELFF	TGTGCCAGCAGCTTAGGTGGCAGGGGTGTCCCCGGGGAGCTGTTTTTT
TRBV7-3	-	many	TRBJ2-3	CASSPTGRRGTDTQYF	TGTGCCAGCAGCCCGACCGGGCGGCGGGGAACAGATACGCAGTATTTT
TRBV7-2	-	few	TRBJ2-2	CASSTTRGTGELFF	TGTGCCAGCAGCACGACTAGGGGCACCGGGGAGCTGTTTTTT
TRBV6-6	-	-	TRBJ1-1	CASSKPGYTEAFF	TGTGCCAGCAGCAAACCGGGGTACACTGAAGCTTTCTTT
TRBV4-3	-	-	TRBJ2-1	CASSQGSPNNEQFF	TGCGCCAGCAGCCAAGGATCACCAAACAATGAGCAGTTCTTC
TRBV28	-	few	TRBJ1-2	CASSSDISHYGYTF	TGTGCCAGCAGTTCAGATATTTCCCACTATGGCTACACCTTC
TRBV19	TRBD2	few	TRBJ2-1	CASGTGLAGGDEQFF	TGTGCCAGTGGAACGGGACTAGCGGGAGGAGATGAGCAGTTCTTC
TRBV6-5	-	few	TRBJ1-3	CASSQQGRSSGNTIYF	TGTGCCAGCAGCCAACAGGGACGCTCCTCTGGAAACACCATATATTTT
TRBV7-2	-	-	TRBJ2-1	CASSLGPGAYNEQFF	TGTGCCAGCAGCTTAGGTCCCGGGGCCTACAATGAGCAGTTCTTC
TRBV6-6	TRBD2	-	TRBJ2-3	CASSTTRGSTRDTQYF	TGTGCCAGCAGTACTACCCGCGGGAGTACAAGAGATACGCAGTATTTT
TRBV28	TRBD2	-	TRBJ2-2	CASITATAGESGELFF	TGTGCCAGCATCACCGCTACCGCGGGAGAATCCGGGGAGCTGTTTTTT
TRBV20-1	-	-	TRBJ1-3	CSARDLAPTGNTIYF	TGCAGTGCTAGAGATTTGGCCCCTACTGGAAACACCATATATTTT
TRBV7-9	-	few	TRBJ1-2	CASSPGIGGNYGYTF	TGTGCCAGCAGCCCTGGAATCGGTGGGAACTATGGCTACACCTTC
TRBV6-2/TRBV6-3	-	few	TRBJ2-7	CASSPGVYEQYF	TGTGCCAGCAGTCCCGGCGTCTACGAGCAGTACTTC
TRBV28	TRBD2	-	TRBJ2-7	CASRPGDLAGGWQYF	TGTGCCAGCAGACCAGGGGATCTAGCGGGGGGATGGCAGTACTTC
TRBV12-3/TRBV12-4	TRBD2	many	TRBJ2-3	CASSTSGRADTQYF	TGTGCCAGCAGTACTAGCGGGAGGGCTGATACGCAGTATTTT
TRBV10-3	-	few	TRBJ1-1	CAISESPMNTEAFF	TGTGCCATCAGTGAGTCTCCCATGAACACTGAAGCTTTCTTT